The 32 T cell receptor beta chains listed next were all sequenced from one sample in a study of human T cells and chemical hapten exposure. TCRdb re-analysed the RACE reads in MiXCR, keeping a single row per CDR3 protein. The sample shows just under 65,000 distinct CDR3 sequences, 11% of them seen only once. The time point was: patch test 3, about 24 weeks after DPC sensitization. Treatment denoted: therapeutic diphenylcyclopropenone sensitization with weekly scalp DPC. The source was whole blood, collected in connection with sensitization to the hapten diphenylcyclopropenone (DPC). The receptors stem from a woman in her twenties or thirties with alopecia areata. Some clones in this sample may be carry-over from other donors' samples.

This clonotype was detected only a few times. The chain carries TRBV6-1 and TRBJ2-2, with D perhaps matching TRBD1 (5 bases). Between the trimmed V and J ends, which lost 3 bases and 6 bases, there was a span of 11 bases. The germline V gene encodes CDR1 MNHNS and CDR2 SASEGT. The CDR3 contains 14 residues. CDR3 amino acids: CASSERQGPGELFF. DNA of the CDR3: TGTGCCAGCAGTGAGCGGCAGGGTCCCGGGGAGCTGTTTTTT.

This clonotype came up many times. The J gene is TRBJ1-4, the V gene TRBV7-6, with D perhaps TRBD1 (5 bases). The CDR3 runs 16 residues. Trimming removed 2 bases at V and 0 bases at J, with 10 bases between. CDR1 and CDR2 from the germline V gene are SGHVS and FNYEAQ. This CDR3 reads CASSLRGAATNEKLFF. The CDR3 DNA is TGTGCCAGCAGCTTAAGAGGGGCGGCAACTAATGAAAAACTGTTTTTT.

Here the CDR3 reads CASRKPGQLNNEQFF. The CDR3 DNA is TGTGCCAGCAGAAAACCGGGACAGCTGAACAATGAGCAGTTCTTC. This sequence joins TRBV6-1 and TRBJ2-1, with 7 bases lining up with TRBD1. The CDR3 has 15 amino acids. The germline V gene has CDR1 MNHNS and CDR2 SASEGT. With 6 bases clipped from V and 5 bases from J, the junction kept 10 bases outside the gene matches.

The chain carries TRBV29-1 and TRBJ2-4, with D perhaps being TRBD1 or TRBD2 (6 bases each). The germline V gene has CDR1 SQVTM and CDR2 ANQGSEA. V lost 7 bases and J 2 bases, leaving 15 bases between the germline ends. The CDR3 extends over 14 amino acids. The CDR3, as DNA: TGCAGCGCCGGGGGCTGGGGGTCCAAAAACATTCAGTACTTC. Translated, it gives CSAGGWGSKNIQYF.

This clonotype was counted ten times or more. V gene TRBV3-1 combines with J gene TRBJ1-2; unclear D gene. This CDR3 is built from 15 residues. Germline loops: CDR1 LGHDT, CDR2 YNNKEL (reference sequence). Trimming left V 6 bases short and J 4 bases short, with 18 bases between. In DNA form, the CDR3 reads TGTGCCAGCAGTCCCGCAAGCACAGCGATCTATGGCTACACCTTC. Translation: CASSPASTAIYGYTF.

Many counts were recorded for this clonotype. This chain joins TRBV28 and TRBJ1-5; perhaps TRBD1 as D (5 bases). Looked up from germline, CDR1 is MDHEN and CDR2 is SYDVKM. V dropped 4 bases and J dropped 1 base, with 14 bases sitting between them. There are 16 residues in the CDR3. CDR3 amino acids: CASSSQTGRSNQPQHF. The CDR3 region has the DNA TGTGCCAGCAGTTCTCAAACGGGGCGAAGCAATCAGCCCCAGCATTTT. Full variable domain (outside the CDR3, taken from reference TRBV28 and TRBJ1-5): DVKVTQSSRYLVKRTGEKVFLECVQDMDHENMFWYRQDPGLGLRLIYFSYDVKMKEKGDIPEGYSVSREKKERFSLILESASTNQTSMYLCASSSQTGRSNQPQHFGDGTRLSIL.

This clonotype appeared a few times. The CDR3 DNA sequence: TGCGCCAGCAGTGAGCTGGCTAGCGGGAGGACCGGGGAGCTGTTTTTT. Its protein is CASSELASGRTGELFF. This chain joins TRBV10-1 and TRBJ2-2; TRBD2 aligns across 11 bases. The germline V gene has CDR1 WNHNN and CDR2 SYGVQD (reference sequence). CDR3 length: 16 amino acids. V gave up 2 bases and J gave up 5 bases; unmatched junction bases: 4.

This chain uses TRBV6-1 with TRBJ1-6; the D is unclear. This CDR3 region has 13 residues. Trimming left V 4 bases short and J 8 bases short, with 9 bases between. Germline V gene data show CDR1 as MNHNS and CDR2 as SASEGT. In DNA form, the CDR3 reads TGTGCCAGCAGTGCCGATACGGATTCACCCCTCCACTTT. As protein: CASSADTDSPLHF.

The sample holds a few counts of this clonotype. The genes are TRBV12-3 or TRBV12-4 and TRBJ2-3, with 15 positions matching TRBD2. The CDR3 runs to 17 residues. The trim removed 6 bases at V and 6 bases at J, leaving 10 bases unmatched. CDR3 in DNA: TGTGCCAGCAGCCCTTATCGGACTAGCGGGAGGGCGGATACGCAGTATTTT. Translated: CASSPYRTSGRADTQYF.

This clonotype came up many times. V is TRBV6-5 and J is TRBJ1-1; D unclear. The V and J ends lost 8 bases and 0 bases respectively, with 10 bases between them. This CDR3 contains 13 residues. Germline CDR1 and CDR2: MNHEY and SVGAGI. The chain's CDR3 is CASRRRLNTEAFF. DNA for the CDR3: TGTGCCAGCCGAAGACGGCTGAACACTGAAGCTTTCTTT.

This rearrangement joins TRBV29-1 to TRBJ1-1, with TRBD1 as a possible D gene (5 bases). CDR1 SQVTM and CDR2 ANQGSEA come from the germline V gene. This CDR3 comprises 14 residues. The ends were cut back, 6 bases at V and 1 base at J, with 15 bases in the middle. As DNA, the CDR3 is TGCAGCGTCGCCAAAGGGGTTGGGAACACTGAAGCTTTCTTT. Its translation: CSVAKGVGNTEAFF. The full variable domain, its missing parts supplied by reference TRBV29-1 and TRBJ1-1, is SAVISQKPSRDICQRGTSLTIQCQVDSQVTMMFWYRQQPGQSLTLIATANQGSEATYESGFVIDKFPISRPNLTFSTLTVSNMSPEDSSIYLCSVAKGVGNTEAFFGQGTRLTVV.

This clonotype was found many times. V and J are TRBV7-8 and TRBJ2-7; TRBD1 matches at 7 bases. CDR1 SGHVS and CDR2 FQNEAQ come from the germline V gene. V shed 5 bases, J shed 0 bases, and the junction held 4 bases outside the gene matches. The CDR3 covers 14 residues. The CDR3 loop reads CASSPRTGSYEQYF. CDR3 DNA: TGTGCCAGCAGCCCCAGGACAGGCTCCTACGAGCAGTACTTC.

The gene calls are TRBV18 and TRBJ2-7; TRBD2 matches at 7 bases. Germline V gene lookup returns CDR1 KGHSH and CDR2 LQKENI. The ends lost 0 bases at V and 4 bases at J; junction bases unmatched: 3. This CDR3 is built from 14 residues. CDR3 DNA sequence: TGTGCCAGCTCACCACCGGCACTAGCGTACGAGCAGTACTTC. This gives the protein CASSPPALAYEQYF.

Ten or more counts support this clonotype. This chain joins TRBV6-6 and TRBJ2-7, with D hard to call. V dropped 2 bases and J dropped 2 bases, with 10 bases sitting between them. Per the germline V gene, CDR1 is MNHNY and CDR2 is SVGAGI (reference sequence). CDR3 length: 14 amino acids. The CDR3 bases are TGTGCCAGCAGTTACACGGACGGGCCCTACGAGCAGTACTTC. It is translated as CASSYTDGPYEQYF.

This clonotype was counted between two and nine times. The rearrangement uses TRBV6-1 and TRBJ1-5; no reliable D call. The V and J ends lost 1 base and 0 bases respectively, with 10 bases between them. Per the germline V gene, CDR1 is MNHNS and CDR2 is SASEGT. The CDR3 totals 16 residues. The CDR3 sequence: CASSEDLRYSNQPQHF. The CDR3 coding sequence is TGTGCCAGCAGTGAAGATTTGAGATATAGCAATCAGCCCCAGCATTTT.

This clonotype was detected ten times or more. In nucleotides, the CDR3 is TGTGCCAGCAGCTTGGTTGACAGGGCCTCCTACGAGCAGTACTTC. This codes for CASSLVDRASYEQYF. J is TRBJ2-7 and V is TRBV5-6; 7 bases agree with TRBD1. Germline assignment: CDR1 SGHDT and CDR2 YYEEEE. The V segment lost 0 bases and the J segment 0 bases; nucleotides outside the gene matches: 3. The CDR3 spans 15 residues. The full variable domain, rest sourced from reference TRBV5-6 and TRBJ2-7, is DAGVTQSPTHLIKTRGQQVTLRCSPKSGHDTVSWYQQALGQGPQFIFQYYEEEERQRGNFPDRFSGHQFPNYSSELNVNALLLGDSALYLCASSLVDRASYEQYFGPGTRLTVT.

The rearrangement joins TRBV4-3 to TRBJ2-5; no reliable D call. V lost 0 bases to trimming and J lost 5 bases, with 7 bases between them. Germline CDR1 and CDR2: LGHNA and YSLEER. The CDR3 length is 13 residues. The CDR3 DNA reads TGCGCCAGCAGCCAAGATTATTGGGAGACCCAGTACTTC. Translating it yields CASSQDYWETQYF.

This clonotype was seen many times. The V and J genes are TRBV27 and TRBJ1-4; D gene unclear. This CDR3 comprises 15 residues. Germline CDR1 is MNHEY and CDR2 is SMNVEV (reference sequence). V lost 4 bases, J lost 4 bases, and 13 bases lay in between. The CDR3, as DNA: TGTGCCAGCAGTTCAGGACGGACTATTAATGAAAAACTGTTTTTT. Protein product: CASSSGRTINEKLFF. The full variable domain, in which reference TRBV27 and TRBJ1-4 provide the parts outside the CDR3, is EAQVTQNPRYLITVTGKKLTVTCSQNMNHEYMSWYRQDPGLGLRQIYYSMNVEVTDKGDVPEGYKVSRKEKRNFPLILESPSPNQTSLYFCASSSGRTINEKLFFGSGTQLSVL.

In the case of this clonotype: At one boundary the junction diverges from the germline segment, which might be a read error. J is TRBJ2-4 and V is TRBV5-1, with D perhaps TRBD2 (6 bases). The CDR3 extends over 17 amino acids. CDR1 is SGHRS, CDR2 YFSETQ, per germline. Here the CDR3 reads CASSLASWRENKNIQCF. The CDR3, as DNA: TGCGCCAGCAGCTTGGCATCCTGGCGGGAAAACAAAAACATTCAGTGCTTC.

The CDR3: CASSFASGQGCTF. The CDR3 nucleotides are TGTGCCAGCAGTTTTGCTTCAGGACAGGGATGCACCTTC. V gene TRBV27 combines with J gene TRBJ1-2; 8 nucleotides agree with TRBD1. Looked up from germline, CDR1 is MNHEY and CDR2 is SMNVEV (reference sequence). This CDR3 has 13 amino acids. V lost 3 bases, J lost 13 bases, and 10 bases stayed unmatched.

This clonotype was seen at least ten times. The chain uses TRBV7-9 and TRBJ2-5; 8 bases align to TRBD1. CDR3 length equals 15 residues. V shed 4 bases, J shed 5 bases, and the junction held 9 bases outside the gene matches. The germline V gene has CDR1 SEHNR and CDR2 FQNEAQ (reference sequence). In DNA form, the CDR3 reads TGTGCCAGCAGCTCACGTTGGCAGGGGGCCGAGACCCAGTACTTC. This encodes CASSSRWQGAETQYF.

This clonotype was found many times. The V and J genes are TRBV11-2 and TRBJ1-6; 7 bases align to TRBD1. J gave up 10 bases and V 1 base, and 13 bases lay outside the gene matches. The length of the CDR3 is 17 residues. The V gene's germline CDR1 is SGHAT and CDR2 FQNNGV. Written as DNA, the CDR3 is TGTGCCAGCAGCTTAGGGGAGTCGACAGGGATTGTCTCACCCCTCCACTTT. Translated, it gives CASSLGESTGIVSPLHF.

This clonotype occurred many times. The V and J genes are TRBV4-3 and TRBJ2-3; 9 nucleotides align to TRBD2. After removal of 6 bases from V and 6 bases from J, the junction contained 13 bases not matched to a gene. Germline lookup yields CDR1 LGHNA and CDR2 YSLEER. The CDR3 spans 16 residues. CDR3 protein: CASRHNLAGVFDTQYF. The CDR3 DNA reads as TGCGCCAGCAGACACAACTTAGCGGGAGTTTTTGATACGCAGTATTTT.

The V call is TRBV7-6, the J call TRBJ2-1; 7 nucleotides match TRBD1. This CDR3 has 15 amino acids. Trimming removed 1 base from V and 4 bases from J; junction bases left unmatched: 4. The germline CDR1 and CDR2 sequences are SGHVS and FNYEAQ. The CDR3 here is CASSLVGTEYNEQFF. The CDR3 region has the DNA TGTGCCAGCAGCTTAGTAGGGACAGAATACAATGAGCAGTTCTTC.

The chain couples TRBV7-2 to TRBJ2-5; 7 positions match TRBD2. With V trimmed by 5 bases and J by 5 bases, 8 bases remained unmatched. Germline V lookup: CDR1 SGHTA, CDR2 FQGNSA. The CDR3 length is 14 residues. CDR3 in DNA: TGTGCCAGCAGCCTCGTTCGCGGGAGTGAGACCCAGTACTTC. Protein sequence: CASSLVRGSETQYF. Full variable domain (outside the CDR3, taken from reference TRBV7-2 and TRBJ2-5): GAGVSQSPSNKVTEKGKDVELRCDPISGHTALYWYRQSLGQGLEFLIYFQGNSAPDKSGLPSDRFSAERTGGSVSTLTIQRTQQEDSAVYLCASSLVRGSETQYFGPGTRLLVL.

This clonotype was seen at least ten times. The rearrangement uses TRBV28 and TRBJ1-5; a weak D match, TRBD1 (5 bases). Germline-derived CDR1 and CDR2 are MDHEN and SYDVKM. CDR3 length: 15 residues. Trimming cost V 5 bases and J 8 bases, with 19 bases left between them. CDR3 region: CASSPAGEGGEPQHF. For the CDR3, the DNA is TGTGCCAGCAGTCCAGCCGGGGAGGGAGGGGAGCCCCAGCATTTT.

This clonotype has at least ten counts. V is TRBV5-1 and J is TRBJ2-2, with TRBD2 matching over 9 bases. CDR1 is SGHRS, CDR2 YFSETQ, per germline. With 0 bases clipped from V and 2 bases from J, the junction kept 2 bases outside the gene matches. The CDR3 contains 16 residues. The CDR3 reads CASSLGLAGNTGELFF. For the CDR3, the DNA is TGCGCCAGCAGCTTGGGTCTAGCGGGAAACACCGGGGAGCTGTTTTTT. The whole variable domain, filled in from reference TRBV5-1 and TRBJ2-2, reads KAGVTQTPRYLIKTRGQQVTLSCSPISGHRSVSWYQQTPGQGLQFLFEYFSETQRNKGNFPGRFSGRQFSNSRSEMNVSTLELGDSALYLCASSLGLAGNTGELFFGEGSRLTVL.

This chain joins TRBV28 and TRBJ2-6; D is ambiguous. This CDR3 contains 16 residues. V was trimmed by 4 bases and J by 0 bases, leaving 10 bases between them. Germline CDR1 reads MDHEN; CDR2 reads SYDVKM. CDR3 in amino acids: CASSSSLVSGANVLTF. Written as DNA, the CDR3 is TGTGCCAGCAGTTCCAGCCTCGTCTCTGGGGCCAACGTCCTGACTTTC. Variable domain in full (rest from reference TRBV28 and TRBJ2-6): DVKVTQSSRYLVKRTGEKVFLECVQDMDHENMFWYRQDPGLGLRLIYFSYDVKMKEKGDIPEGYSVSREKKERFSLILESASTNQTSMYLCASSSSLVSGANVLTFGAGSRLTVL.

This sequence joins TRBV12-3 or TRBV12-4 and TRBJ2-7, with no clear D. The V end lost 5 bases, the J end lost 4 bases, and 15 bases lay between the germline ends. This CDR3 comprises 14 residues. The DNA of the CDR3 is TGTGCCAGCAGTCCGGGCTTGGGCCTGTACGAGCAGTACTTC. This sequence encodes CASSPGLGLYEQYF.

This clonotype was observed a handful of times. The rearrangement joins TRBV2 to TRBJ1-2; D not resolved. This CDR3 spans 14 amino acids. Trimming cost V 5 bases and J 5 bases, with 15 bases left between them. In germline, CDR1 is SNHLY, CDR2 FYNNEI. The CDR3, as DNA: TGTGCCAGCAGTCTCCGGACCCTCAGTTATGGCTACACCTTC. Translated: CASSLRTLSYGYTF.

The sample holds many counts of this clonotype. This rearrangement joins TRBV18 to TRBJ1-1; TRBD1 is a possible D gene (6 bases). Trimming stripped 3 bases from V and 1 base from J, with 9 bases between. Germline CDR1 is KGHSH and CDR2 is LQKENI. This CDR3 comprises 14 residues. As DNA, the CDR3 is TGTGCCAGCTCACCCGGGACAACGAACACTGAAGCTTTCTTT. Its translation is CASSPGTTNTEAFF.

This clonotype was found a few times. This chain links TRBV6-2 or TRBV6-3 with TRBJ2-5; D perhaps matches TRBD1 (6 bases). With 5 bases removed from V and 1 base from J, the gap between germline ends came to 8 bases. Germline V gene data show CDR1 as MNHEY and CDR2 as SVGEGT. The CDR3 is made up of 13 amino acids. The CDR3 protein is CASSKTGQETQYF. For the CDR3, the DNA is TGTGCCAGCAGTAAGACAGGCCAAGAGACCCAGTACTTC.